This is a list of T cell receptor beta chains from one sample in a study of technical replicates of blood from several donors. Assay used: immunoSEQ multiplex PCR; TCRdb lists only in-frame clones, some missing. The sample consists of about 97,000 clones, over 85% of them appearing once. Specimen: T cells isolated from PBMCs. All receptors derive from a human donor in good health. Both conserved end residues are part of each CDR3. The D gene is left open where the match is weak. Not every row has a clone size; where given, it reads once, few, many or a size class.

size: few
D: TRBD1
V: TRBV30
J: TRBJ1-1
length: 11
DNA: TGTGCCTGGAGTCCGACAGGGAGAGCTTTCTTT
CDR3: CAWSPTGRAFF

size: -
D: TRBD2
V: TRBV7-7
J: TRBJ2-1
length: 15
DNA: TGTGCCAGCAGCGAACTAGCGGGCACCTACAATGAGCAGTTCTTC
CDR3: CASSELAGTYNEQFF

size: -
D: -
V: TRBV7-3
J: TRBJ2-3
length: 16
DNA: TGTGCCAGCAGCAGATCTAGCGACCCACGCACAGATACGCAGTATTTT
CDR3: CASSRSSDPRTDTQYF

size: -
D: TRBD1
V: TRBV7-2
J: TRBJ1-2
length: 13
DNA: TGTGCCAGCAGCCGTGACAGGGTAAATGGCTACACCTTC
CDR3: CASSRDRVNGYTF

size: -
D: -
V: TRBV28
J: TRBJ1-3
length: 15
DNA: TGTGCCAGCAGTCCAGGGGCCAGCTCTGGAAACACCATATATTTT
CDR3: CASSPGASSGNTIYF

size: -
D: -
V: TRBV9
J: TRBJ1-4
length: 14
DNA: TGTGCCAGCAGCTCGGGGGGATCTCTTGAAAAACTGTTTTTT
CDR3: CASSSGGSLEKLFF

size: few
D: -
V: TRBV25-1
J: TRBJ1-1
length: 16
DNA: TGTGCCAGCAGTGGGGGGCACAGGTTTATTGGCACTGAAGCTTTCTTT
CDR3: CASSGGHRFIGTEAFF

size: -
D: -
V: TRBV28
J: TRBJ1-4
length: 13
DNA: TGTGCCAGCACCCAGGGTTGGGGTGAAAAACTGTTTTTT
CDR3: CASTQGWGEKLFF

size: -
D: TRBD2
V: TRBV4-1
J: TRBJ2-2
length: 18
DNA: TGCGCCAGCAGCCAAGGGGGACTAGCGGGAGTCGGCACCGGGGAGCTGTTTTTT
CDR3: CASSQGGLAGVGTGELFF

size: once
D: -
V: TRBV7-9
J: TRBJ2-3
length: 11
DNA: TGTGCCAGTGATAAACGCAGTTCTTGGTATTTT
CDR3: CASDKRSSWYF

size: -
D: -
V: TRBV11-3
J: TRBJ2-2
length: 13
DNA: TGTGCCAGCAGCCGAGGACAGACCGGGGAGCTGTTTTTT
CDR3: CASSRGQTGELFF

size: -
D: -
V: TRBV7-3
J: TRBJ2-5
length: 13
DNA: TGTGCCAGCAGCTTACAGGGTAGAGAGACCCAGTACTTC
CDR3: CASSLQGRETQYF

size: once
D: TRBD1
V: TRBV5-1
J: TRBJ2-1
length: 16
DNA: TGCGCCAGCAGCTCATTACAGGGGGCAACCTACAATGAGCAGTTCTTC
CDR3: CASSSLQGATYNEQFF

size: once
D: -
V: TRBV28
J: TRBJ2-7
length: 16
DNA: TGTGCCAGCAGTTTTCTCCCTGGACTGTTATCCTACGAGCAGTACTTC
CDR3: CASSFLPGLLSYEQYF

size: -
D: TRBD1
V: TRBV28
J: TRBJ1-1
length: 15
DNA: TGTGCCAGCAGCCCCCGGACAGGCTTGAACACTGAAGCTTTCTTT
CDR3: CASSPRTGLNTEAFF

size: -
D: TRBD2
V: TRBV10-3
J: TRBJ2-2
length: 14
DNA: TGTGCCATCCTAGCGGGAGGTAACACCGGGGAGCTGTTTTTT
CDR3: CAILAGGNTGELFF

size: -
D: TRBD2
V: TRBV5-1
J: TRBJ2-6
length: 17
DNA: TGCGCCAGCAGCGGGACTAGCGCCATCTCTGGGGCCAACGTCCTGACTTTC
CDR3: CASSGTSAISGANVLTF

size: once
D: -
V: TRBV27
J: TRBJ1-5
length: 15
DNA: TGTGCCAGCAGTCCCGGGATCTATAGCAATCAGCCCCAGCATTTT
CDR3: CASSPGIYSNQPQHF

size: -
D: TRBD2
V: TRBV2
J: TRBJ2-7
length: 15
DNA: TGTGCTGTGCCAGTCCTAGGAGCGGGGGCCTACGAGCAGTACTTC
CDR3: CAVPVLGAGAYEQYF

size: -
D: -
V: TRBV13
J: TRBJ1-4
length: 15
DNA: TGTGCCAGCAGCTTAGCCTCGATGGACACCGAAAAACTGTTTTTT
CDR3: CASSLASMDTEKLFF

size: -
D: TRBD1
V: TRBV28
J: TRBJ1-1
length: 16
DNA: TGTGCCAGCAGTTTTGGTCTGAGGGGGCATGAGGCTGAAGCTTTCTTT
CDR3: CASSFGLRGHEAEAFF

size: -
D: -
V: TRBV7-9
J: TRBJ1-5
length: 14
DNA: TGTGCCAGCAGCTTGGGGGCAGGGCCTCAGCCCCAGCATTTT
CDR3: CASSLGAGPQPQHF

size: -
D: TRBD1
V: TRBV19
J: TRBJ2-2
length: 14
DNA: TGTGCCAGTAGGGACAGGACCAACACCGGGGAGCTGTTTTTT
CDR3: CASRDRTNTGELFF

size: -
D: -
V: TRBV19
J: TRBJ2-7
length: 14
DNA: TGTGCCAGTAGCACCCCACTCGGAGCCTACGAGCAGTACTTC
CDR3: CASSTPLGAYEQYF

size: -
D: -
V: TRBV5-5
J: TRBJ2-1
length: 14
DNA: TGTGCCAGCAGCTTGTCCTCCGTGGGGCTAGAGCAGTTCTTC
CDR3: CASSLSSVGLEQFF

size: -
D: TRBD2
V: TRBV15
J: TRBJ2-7
length: 15
DNA: TGTGCCACCAGCAGAGACAGGGCGGGAGGACGGGAGCAGTACTTC
CDR3: CATSRDRAGGREQYF

size: -
D: -
V: TRBV27
J: TRBJ2-1
length: 12
DNA: TGTGCCAGCAGTTTAGGGAGGAATGAGCAGTTCTTC
CDR3: CASSLGRNEQFF

size: -
D: -
V: TRBV6-6
J: TRBJ1-3
length: 15
DNA: TGTGCCAGCAGCGAAAGGATACAACTCGGGAACACCATATATTTT
CDR3: CASSERIQLGNTIYF

size: -
D: -
V: TRBV28
J: TRBJ1-4
length: 15
DNA: TGTGCCAGCAGTGTCCGGGACATAGGGTCTGAAAAACTGTTTTTT
CDR3: CASSVRDIGSEKLFF

size: few
D: -
V: TRBV6-1
J: TRBJ2-7
length: 14
DNA: TGTGCCAGCCCCTCCAGATTAAAAATCTACGAGCAGTACTTC
CDR3: CASPSRLKIYEQYF

size: -
D: -
V: TRBV19
J: TRBJ1-1
length: 12
DNA: TGTGCCAGTGAAGGGGGAAACACTGAAGCTTTCTTT
CDR3: CASEGGNTEAFF

size: -
D: -
V: TRBV12-5
J: TRBJ2-7
length: 13
DNA: TGTGCTAGTGGTACGGACATCGTACGATGGCAGTACTTC
CDR3: CASGTDIVRWQYF

size: -
D: -
V: TRBV13
J: TRBJ1-1
length: 14
DNA: TGTGCCAGCAGCTTAGATGCCGGGTACACTGAAGCTTTCTTT
CDR3: CASSLDAGYTEAFF

size: -
D: -
V: TRBV21-1
J: TRBJ1-5
length: 19
DNA: TGTGCCAGCAGCAAAGGTGGTCAGGGAAGGTTATTGGGCAATCAGCCCCAGCATTTT
CDR3: CASSKGGQGRLLGNQPQHF

size: -
D: -
V: TRBV19
J: TRBJ1-4
length: 14
DNA: TGTGCCAGTAGTATAACAGTTACTAATGAAAAACTGTTTTTT
CDR3: CASSITVTNEKLFF

size: -
D: -
V: TRBV19
J: TRBJ1-5
length: 16
DNA: TGTGCCAGTAGTATTGTCCAGACAGTTAGCAATCAGCCCCAGCATTTT
CDR3: CASSIVQTVSNQPQHF

size: -
D: TRBD2
V: TRBV5-4
J: TRBJ2-3
length: 16
DNA: TGTGCCAGCAGCTTGGGACTAGCGGGAGACACAGATACGCAGTATTTT
CDR3: CASSLGLAGDTDTQYF

size: -
D: -
V: TRBV9
J: TRBJ2-3
length: 16
DNA: TGTGCCAGCAGCAAAAGAGGAGGGGATGGCACAGATACGCAGTATTTT
CDR3: CASSKRGGDGTDTQYF

size: -
D: -
V: TRBV5-1
J: TRBJ1-1
length: 15
DNA: TGCGCCAGCAGCTTGTGGGACACCATGAACACTGAAGCTTTCTTT
CDR3: CASSLWDTMNTEAFF

size: once
D: TRBD2
V: TRBV2
J: TRBJ2-5
length: 14
DNA: TGTGCCATAGCGGGACACCCTAAACCGGAGACCCAGTACTTC
CDR3: CAIAGHPKPETQYF

size: -
D: -
V: TRBV19
J: TRBJ2-5
length: 15
DNA: TGTGCCAGTAGTATAAACAGGGGAGGCGGAGAGACCCAGTACTTC
CDR3: CASSINRGGGETQYF

size: once
D: TRBD2
V: TRBV5-1
J: TRBJ2-7
length: 14
DNA: TGCGCCAGCAGCGTAGGGACTAGCGACTACGAGCAGTACTTC
CDR3: CASSVGTSDYEQYF

size: -
D: TRBD1
V: TRBV30
J: TRBJ2-1
length: 11
DNA: TGTGCCTGGAAACAGGGGGACGGGCAGTTCTTC
CDR3: CAWKQGDGQFF

size: -
D: -
V: TRBV27
J: TRBJ2-1
length: 13
DNA: TGTGCCAGCAGTAGGGGTCGTCGGAATGAGCAGTTCTTC
CDR3: CASSRGRRNEQFF

size: once
D: -
V: TRBV14
J: TRBJ2-2
length: 16
DNA: TGTGCCAGCAGCCAAGCCTGGGGGCGCCTGACCGGGGAGCTGTTTTTT
CDR3: CASSQAWGRLTGELFF

size: -
D: TRBD1
V: TRBV12-5
J: TRBJ2-2
length: 17
DNA: TGTGCTAGTGGTTTGGGCGGGACAGGGCCCTTTAAAGGGGAGCTGTTTTTT
CDR3: CASGLGGTGPFKGELFF

size: -
D: TRBD2
V: TRBV4-3
J: TRBJ2-2
length: 15
DNA: TGCGCCAGCAGCCAAGCACCCGGGGGGACCGGGGAGCTGTTTTTT
CDR3: CASSQAPGGTGELFF

size: once
D: TRBD1
V: TRBV2
J: TRBJ1-1
length: 15
DNA: TGTGCCAGCAGACTAGGGACAGGATGGAACACTGAAGCTTTCTTT
CDR3: CASRLGTGWNTEAFF

size: -
D: -
V: TRBV28
J: TRBJ1-1
length: 16
DNA: TGTGCCAGCAGTCCTTACAGGTACCTCATGAACACTGAAGCTTTCTTT
CDR3: CASSPYRYLMNTEAFF

size: -
D: TRBD2
V: TRBV5-1
J: TRBJ2-7
length: 14
DNA: TGCGCCAGCAGCTTGGTGGGAGGGCCTTACGAGCAGTACTTC
CDR3: CASSLVGGPYEQYF

size: -
D: TRBD2
V: TRBV18
J: TRBJ2-2
length: 16
DNA: TGTGCCAGCTCACCACCGGGACTAGCGGGCACCGGGGAGCTGTTTTTT
CDR3: CASSPPGLAGTGELFF

size: -
D: -
V: TRBV4-1
J: TRBJ2-1
length: 13
DNA: TGCGCCAGCAGCCAAGATTCATTAACATGGCAGTTCTTC
CDR3: CASSQDSLTWQFF

size: -
D: -
V: TRBV4-3
J: TRBJ2-6
length: 16
DNA: TGCGCCAGCAGCCAGACCTCAGGGTCTGGGGCCAACGTCCTGACTTTC
CDR3: CASSQTSGSGANVLTF

size: once
D: TRBD2
V: TRBV9
J: TRBJ2-3
length: 16
DNA: TGTGCCAGCAGCGTACGGAGCGGGAGTACGGCAGATACGCAGTATTTT
CDR3: CASSVRSGSTADTQYF

size: -
D: TRBD2
V: TRBV27
J: TRBJ2-7
length: 15
DNA: TGTGCCAGCAGTTTTCGGCAAGCGGGAGGCAACGAGCAGTACTTC
CDR3: CASSFRQAGGNEQYF